Below, 31 T cell receptor beta chains from the same sample are listed, as sequenced in a study of T cell changes during pregnancy in multiple sclerosis. The protocol was immunoSEQ multiplex PCR, while the TCRdb copy is restricted to in-frame clones and leaves out a portion. The table includes about 43,000 clones, around 90% detected once. Sequencing was performed on PBMCs (not recorded whether the cells were cultured). The receptors originated from a female donor with multiple sclerosis, enrolled in a pregnancy study.

Points on this clone: Other DNA sequences in the same sample also yield this CDR3. The chain employs TRBV5-1 and TRBJ2-1; 7 bases align to TRBD2. The CDR3 is 17 residues long. Germline CDR1 SGHRS, CDR2 YFSETQ. Trimming at V came to 0 bases and at J to 4 bases, leaving 10 bases not matched to a gene. CDR3: CASSLAPSGTIYNEQFF. In DNA, the CDR3 is TGCGCCAGCAGCTTGGCACCTAGCGGAACCATATACAATGAGCAGTTCTTC.

The genes are TRBV7-2 and TRBJ2-7; 7 bases align to TRBD1. The CDR3 is 14 residues long. The germline gives CDR1 SGHTA, CDR2 FQGNSA. J gave up 9 bases and V 5 bases, and 13 bases lay outside the gene matches. The CDR3 DNA is TGTGCCAGCAGCCCGGGACAGAGGCGGCCCGGGCAGTACTTC. It yields the protein CASSPGQRRPGQYF. Looking up the rest from reference TRBV7-2 and TRBJ2-7 gives the full variable domain: GAGVSQSPSNKVTEKGKDVELRCDPISGHTALYWYRQSLGQGLEFLIYFQGNSAPDKSGLPSDRFSAERTGGSVSTLTIQRTQQEDSAVYLCASSPGQRRPGQYFGPGTRLTVT.

The chain combines TRBV7-6 with TRBJ2-1; 8 nucleotides align to TRBD2. Trimming at V came to 1 base and at J to 5 bases, leaving 4 bases not matched to a gene. The length of the CDR3 is 15 residues. Germline CDR1 SGHVS, CDR2 FNYEAQ. DNA for the CDR3: TGTGCCAGCAGCTTAGGCCCGGGAGGGAACAATGAGCAGTTCTTC. Translated: CASSLGPGGNNEQFF.

The chain uses TRBV2 and TRBJ1-5; D perhaps matches TRBD1 (5 bases). Trimming pared 5 bases from V and 1 base from J, leaving 15 bases between. This CDR3 region has 16 residues. Germline CDR1 reads SNHLY; CDR2 reads FYNNEI. DNA for the CDR3: TGTGCCAGCAGTAAATATCGGGGGGAAAGCAATCAGCCCCAGCATTTT. This codes for CASSKYRGESNQPQHF. The full variable domain, its missing parts supplied by reference TRBV2 and TRBJ1-5, is EPEVTQTPSHQVTQMGQEVILRCVPISNHLYFYWYRQILGQKVEFLVSFYNNEISEKSEIFDDQFSVERPDGSNFTLKIRSTKLEDSAMYFCASSKYRGESNQPQHFGDGTRLSIL.

The rearrangement joins TRBV30 to TRBJ2-1, with 9 bases matching TRBD2. The V and J ends lost 0 bases and 7 bases, in that order; junction bases with no gene match: 4. CDR3 length equals 14 residues. Germline-derived CDR1 and CDR2 are GTSNPN and SVGIG (reference sequence). The CDR3 here is CAWSVGTSTNEQFF. The DNA for the CDR3 is TGTGCCTGGAGTGTTGGGACTAGCACGAATGAGCAGTTCTTC.

The chain uses TRBV14 and TRBJ2-1; D is tentatively TRBD1 or TRBD2 (5 bases each). Trimming stripped 1 base from V and 3 bases from J, with 16 bases between. The CDR3 is 17 residues long. CDR1 SGHDN and CDR2 FVKESK come from the germline V gene. The CDR3 DNA reads TGTGCCAGCAGCCAAGCGGACCTCCGGGGCCTCTACAATGAGCAGTTCTTC. The encoded protein is CASSQADLRGLYNEQFF.

The genes are TRBV5-6 and TRBJ2-4, with TRBD2 identical over 8 bases. The CDR3 consists of 16 residues. With 2 bases clipped from V and 3 bases from J, the junction kept 7 bases outside the gene matches. Germline CDR1 is SGHDT and CDR2 is YYEEEE. The CDR3 protein is CASSFQREYSKNIQYF. The CDR3 DNA is TGTGCCAGCAGCTTCCAGCGGGAGTACAGCAAAAACATTCAGTACTTC.

For the CDR3, the DNA is TGTGCCAGCTCACACCCAGGGAAAGGGTCCTACGAGCAGTACTTC. Protein sequence: CASSHPGKGSYEQYF. This rearrangement joins TRBV18 to TRBJ2-7; D is perhaps TRBD1 (5 bases). There are 15 residues in the CDR3. V was pared by 4 bases and J by 1 base, with 14 bases between. CDR1 KGHSH and CDR2 LQKENI come from the germline V gene.

The chain carries TRBV10-2 and TRBJ2-7; TRBD2 aligns across 8 bases. The V gene end was trimmed by 6 bases and the J gene end by 4 bases; junction bases not matched to a gene: 2. Germline V CDR1 and CDR2: WSHSY, SAAADI. The CDR3 length is 12 residues. CDR3 protein: CASSSGGYEQYF. CDR3 bases: TGCGCCAGCAGCTCGGGGGGGTACGAGCAGTACTTC.

The chain combines TRBV10-3 with TRBJ2-3; TRBD1 or TRBD2 may be the D gene (5 bases each). Per the germline V gene, CDR1 is ENHRY and CDR2 is SYGVKD. With 0 bases removed from V and 0 bases from J, the gap between germline ends came to 13 bases. The CDR3 covers 17 residues. The CDR3: CAISESAGTGSTDTQYF. CDR3 coding DNA: TGTGCCATCAGTGAGTCCGCCGGGACGGGGAGCACAGATACGCAGTATTTT.

The rearrangement joins TRBV19 to TRBJ1-4, with D maybe TRBD1 (5 bases). Trimming stripped 6 bases from V and 4 bases from J, with 15 bases between. CDR1 is LNHDA, CDR2 SQIVND, per germline (reference sequence). The CDR3 spans 15 residues. The CDR3 DNA reads TGTGCCAGTAGGCGTCCGGGCAGGGATAATGAAAAACTGTTTTTT. Translating gives CASRRPGRDNEKLFF.

V gene TRBV5-1 combines with J gene TRBJ2-7; D gene unclear. From germline, CDR1 is SGHRS and CDR2 YFSETQ. The CDR3 is 14 residues long. V was shortened by 4 bases and J by 0 bases, with 11 bases between the two germline ends. The CDR3 protein is CASSPEPASYEQYF. The CDR3 bases are TGCGCCAGCAGCCCGGAACCAGCCTCCTACGAGCAGTACTTC.

This clone appeared a single time. The J gene is TRBJ2-2, the V gene TRBV29-1, with 9 bases fitting TRBD1. J lost 2 bases, V lost 7 bases, and 5 bases had no gene match. There are 14 residues in the CDR3. Germline V gene data show CDR1 as SQVTM and CDR2 as ANQGSEA. CDR3 sequence (DNA): TGCAGCGGCCAAACAGGGGGCAACACCGGGGAGCTGTTTTTT. Translated, it gives CSGQTGGNTGELFF.

The chain combines TRBV2 with TRBJ2-7; D not resolved. This CDR3 has 13 amino acids. The V gene's germline CDR1 is SNHLY and CDR2 FYNNEI. V shed 6 bases and J shed 7 bases, with 16 bases lying between them. The CDR3, as DNA: TGTGCCAGCAGCCCTAAAAGCTACGGGGAGCAGTACTTC. Encoded protein: CASSPKSYGEQYF. The full variable domain, completed using reference TRBV2 and TRBJ2-7, is EPEVTQTPSHQVTQMGQEVILRCVPISNHLYFYWYRQILGQKVEFLVSFYNNEISEKSEIFDDQFSVERPDGSNFTLKIRSTKLEDSAMYFCASSPKSYGEQYFGPGTRLTVT.

As for this clone: The identical CDR3 is also encoded by other nucleotide sequences in the sample. The CDR3 region has the DNA TGTGCCAGCAGCTTGTTGAACACTGAAGCTTTCTTT. It yields the protein CASSLLNTEAFF. This chain uses TRBV5-6 with TRBJ1-1; D remains unclear. Germline values: CDR1 SGHDT, CDR2 YYEEEE. This CDR3 region has 12 residues. V lost 1 base and J lost 0, with 1 base in between. The full variable domain, with the rest looked up from reference TRBV5-6 and TRBJ1-1, is DAGVTQSPTHLIKTRGQQVTLRCSPKSGHDTVSWYQQALGQGPQFIFQYYEEEERQRGNFPDRFSGHQFPNYSSELNVNALLLGDSALYLCASSLLNTEAFFGQGTRLTVV.

The genes are TRBV5-1 and TRBJ2-7; 11 bases are shared with TRBD1. V was clipped by 5 bases and J by 3 bases; unmatched bases: 10. The CDR3 consists of 16 residues. Germline CDR1 SGHRS, CDR2 YFSETQ. CDR3 region: CASRRNPGTGGYEQYF. CDR3 DNA sequence: TGCGCCAGCAGGCGTAACCCCGGGACAGGGGGCTACGAGCAGTACTTC. Based on the CDR3 plus reference TRBV5-1 and TRBJ2-7, the full variable domain is KAGVTQTPRYLIKTRGQQVTLSCSPISGHRSVSWYQQTPGQGLQFLFEYFSETQRNKGNFPGRFSGRQFSNSRSEMNVSTLELGDSALYLCASRRNPGTGGYEQYFGPGTRLTVT.

The V and J genes are TRBV5-1 and TRBJ2-3, with 8 bases aligning to TRBD2. This CDR3 has 23 residues. Trimming cost V 1 base and J 0 bases; bases outside gene matches: 25. Germline V CDR1 and CDR2: SGHRS, YFSETQ. The CDR3 DNA reads TGCGCCAGCAGCTTGAGGTTTGGGTCCACTAGCGGTCGAACTGAGTTTAGCACAGATACGCAGTATTTT. It translates to CASSLRFGSTSGRTEFSTDTQYF.

The chain couples TRBV5-6 to TRBJ2-1; 8 positions agree with TRBD1. From germline, CDR1 is SGHDT and CDR2 YYEEEE. The CDR3 runs 15 residues. V was clipped by 2 bases and J by 7 bases; unmatched bases: 8. This CDR3 reads CASSLVTGARNEQFF. In nucleotides, the CDR3 is TGTGCCAGCAGCTTAGTGACAGGGGCACGAAATGAGCAGTTCTTC. The full variable domain, rest sourced from reference TRBV5-6 and TRBJ2-1, is DAGVTQSPTHLIKTRGQQVTLRCSPKSGHDTVSWYQQALGQGPQFIFQYYEEEERQRGNFPDRFSGHQFPNYSSELNVNALLLGDSALYLCASSLVTGARNEQFFGPGTRLTVL.

The rearrangement links TRBV5-1 to TRBJ1-2, with no clear D. V lost 0 bases and J lost 5, with 8 bases in between. The CDR3 is made up of 13 amino acids. In germline, CDR1 is SGHRS, CDR2 YFSETQ. The CDR3 loop reads CASSLGPVYGYTF. The CDR3, as DNA: TGCGCCAGCAGCTTGGGGCCAGTTTATGGCTACACCTTC.

The V and J genes are TRBV10-3 and TRBJ1-1, with D perhaps TRBD1 (5 bases). This CDR3 is 14 amino acids long. V was clipped by 7 bases and J by 5 bases, with 17 bases between them. CDR1 and CDR2 from the germline V gene are ENHRY and SYGVKD. CDR3 sequence: CAIISGLEGTEAFF. The CDR3 nucleotides read TGTGCCATCATTTCGGGCCTAGAGGGGACTGAAGCTTTCTTT.

V and J are TRBV20-1 and TRBJ1-2, with D maybe TRBD1 (6 bases). This CDR3 contains 11 residues. V lost 5 bases, J lost 13 bases, and 17 bases lay in between. Germline CDR1 is DFQATT and CDR2 is SNEGSKA (reference sequence). CDR3 residues: CSAVTGFHATF. In nucleotides, the CDR3 is TGCAGTGCTGTTACAGGGTTCCACGCCACCTTC.

The J gene is TRBJ1-3, the V gene TRBV12-5; possible D gene TRBD1, 5 bases. This CDR3 is built from 15 residues. Trimming shortened V by 2 bases and J by 3 bases, and 11 bases separated the two germline ends. Per the germline V gene, CDR1 is LGHNT and CDR2 is FRNRAP. This CDR3 is CASGLSQGGGNTIYF. Written as DNA, the CDR3 is TGTGCTAGTGGTTTGTCTCAGGGCGGTGGAAACACCATATATTTT.

CDR3 region: CASSYSRPDTEAFF. CDR3 nucleotides: TGTGCCAGCAGTTACTCGAGGCCGGACACTGAAGCTTTCTTT. V usage is TRBV6-5 and J usage is TRBJ1-1; D remains unclear. CDR1 MNHEY and CDR2 SVGAGI come from the germline V gene. V was pared by 0 bases and J by 3 bases, with 8 bases between. The CDR3 covers 14 residues.

The J gene is TRBJ2-4, the V gene TRBV5-8; D is uncertain. CDR3 length: 16 residues. Germline CDR1 reads SGHTS; CDR2 reads YDEGEE. V was cut by 2 bases and J by 0 bases, with 12 bases left in between. The CDR3 region is CASSLMRTLAKNIQYF. The CDR3 DNA reads TGTGCCAGCAGCTTAATGCGGACGTTAGCCAAAAACATTCAGTACTTC.

This sequence joins TRBV9 and TRBJ1-2; D ambiguous. The CDR3 is 13 residues long. CDR1 is SGDLS, CDR2 YYNGEE, per germline. Trimming removed 0 bases from V and 4 bases from J, with 7 bases in between. As DNA, the CDR3 is TGTGCCAGCAGCGTAGATGAGGGCTATGGCTACACCTTC. Translating it yields CASSVDEGYGYTF.

The J gene is TRBJ2-7, the V gene TRBV14, with 7 bases matching TRBD1. Losses at the gene ends were 3 bases for V and 2 bases for J; bases not matched to a gene: 13. This CDR3 has 17 residues. Germline CDR1 SGHDN, CDR2 FVKESK. The CDR3 DNA reads TGTGCCAGCAGCCATTCCCCAACGAGGGGGCGAACCTACGAGCAGTACTTC. It translates to CASSHSPTRGRTYEQYF.

The chain joins TRBV30 to TRBJ1-1; D ambiguous. The V gene's germline CDR1 is GTSNPN and CDR2 SVGIG (reference sequence). Trimming pared 0 bases from V and 1 base from J, leaving 0 bases between. The CDR3 covers 11 residues. This CDR3 reads CAWSVNTEAFF. The CDR3, as DNA: TGTGCCTGGAGTGTGAACACTGAAGCTTTCTTT.

The gene calls are TRBV21-1 and TRBJ1-4; the DNA was not compared with TRBD1, the D call given in the table. TRBV21-1 is classified as a pseudogene. The CDR3 is 17 residues long. In DNA, the CDR3 is TGTGCCAGCAGCAAAAGGTGGGCAACTTCAACTAATGAAAAACTGTTTTTT. Amino acids: CASSKRWATSTNEKLFF.

This clone was seen only once. V and J are TRBV18 and TRBJ2-7; D tentatively fits TRBD1 or TRBD2 (5 bases each). Trimming removed 2 bases at V and 6 bases at J, with 11 bases between. From germline, CDR1 is KGHSH and CDR2 LQKENI. The CDR3 length is 13 residues. The CDR3 spells CASSPVRGAEQYF. CDR3 DNA sequence: TGTGCCAGCTCACCAGTGAGAGGGGCCGAGCAGTACTTC.

This clone was seen only once. V usage is TRBV2 and J usage is TRBJ2-1; D may be TRBD1 (6 bases). Germline V lookup: CDR1 SNHLY, CDR2 FYNNEI. With 10 bases removed from V and 6 bases from J, the gap between germline ends came to 13 bases. CDR3 size: 12 residues. The CDR3 sequence: CATRTEVNEQFF. For the CDR3, the DNA is TGTGCCACCCGGACAGAGGTCAATGAGCAGTTCTTC.

The rearrangement joins TRBV10-3 to TRBJ1-5; 9 bases agree with TRBD1. V lost 6 bases to trimming and J lost 7 bases; unmatched junction nucleotides: 4. Germline CDR1 and CDR2: ENHRY and SYGVKD. This CDR3 contains 13 residues. The CDR3 reads CAISRDREQPQHF. In DNA, the CDR3 is TGTGCCATCAGCCGGGACAGGGAACAGCCCCAGCATTTT.